Sequencing of this T cell receptor (beta chain) was carried out in a study of T cells after yellow fever vaccination. The study, taken as a whole, reports: Re-detected after boosting: most primary clones, 96% of CD4 and 80% to 90% of CD8.

This clonotype was counted a few times. Its antigen is as yet unknown. Conversion of TCR transcripts into cDNA relied on 5'RACE template switching, which added a universal primer site and UMIs. TCRdb recomputed calls from the 5' RACE reads with MiXCR, one row per CDR3 protein. The sample contains around 550,000 distinct CDR3 sequences, around 21% of which appear only once. The sample consisted of PBMCs, taken 15 days after the yellow fever booster vaccination. The source is a man aged 25 to 40 who received the YFV17D yellow fever vaccine.

The CDR3: CSDKGGLYNTQYF. The CDR3 region has the DNA TGCAGTGATAAGGGAGGGCTCTACAATACGCAGTATTTT. This chain links TRBV20-1 with TRBJ2-3, with 7 bases matching TRBD2. This CDR3 is built from 13 residues. CDR1 and CDR2 from the germline V gene are DFQATT and SNEGSKA (reference sequence). V was clipped by 7 bases and J by 7 bases; unmatched bases: 11.